The 23 T cell receptor beta chains given below trace back to one sample, sequenced in a study of cytomegalovirus exposure and HLA in healthy donors. The method was immunoSEQ multiplex PCR; TCRdb's version includes in-frame clones alone and lacks a portion of them. The sample consists of over 250,000 clones, approximately 90% of them appearing once. Sequencing used PBMCs. The receptor source for this set is a woman in her 30s in good health and CMV-seropositive.

V and J are TRBV19 and TRBJ1-5; maybe TRBD1 (5 bases). This CDR3 is 13 amino acids long. V dropped 6 bases and J dropped 6 bases, with 12 bases sitting between them. CDR1 is LNHDA and CDR2 is SQIVND in the germline V gene (reference sequence). The CDR3 spells CASSPIGTQPQHF. Written as DNA, the CDR3 is TGTGCCAGTAGCCCGATCGGGACTCAGCCCCAGCATTTT.

This chain uses TRBV5-1 with TRBJ2-7; D is unclear. Trimming took off 5 bases at V and 1 base at J, with 10 bases between the two ends. CDR3 length: 13 residues. Germline V gene data show CDR1 as SGHRS and CDR2 as YFSETQ. In nucleotides, the CDR3 is TGCGCCAGCAGAGCTATCGGTTCCTACGAGCAGTACTTC. The encoded protein is CASRAIGSYEQYF.

The chain couples TRBV7-3 to TRBJ2-1; no clear D gene. CDR1 SGHTA and CDR2 FQGTGA come from the germline V gene. CDR3 length equals 14 residues. V lost 0 bases and J 10 bases, leaving 13 bases between the germline ends. CDR3 in amino acids: CASSLTAANREQFF. CDR3 coding DNA: TGTGCCAGCAGCTTAACGGCTGCAAATAGAGAGCAGTTCTTC.

The rearrangement uses TRBV6-5 and TRBJ1-1, with unresolved D. The CDR3 has 16 residues. Trimming removed 0 bases from V and 1 base from J, with 12 bases in between. Germline V CDR1 and CDR2: MNHEY, SVGAGI. CDR3 loop: CASSYSTTFGNTEAFF. The DNA of the CDR3 is TGTGCCAGCAGTTACTCGACGACCTTTGGGAACACTGAAGCTTTCTTT.

V and J are TRBV27 and TRBJ2-2; the match to TRBD1 covers 10 bases. The germline V gene has CDR1 MNHEY and CDR2 SMNVEV (reference sequence). The CDR3 length is 17 residues. Trimming cost V 5 bases and J 2 bases; bases outside gene matches: 8. Written as DNA, the CDR3 is TGTGCCAGCAGTAGGGGGGACAGGGGATTCAACACCGGGGAGCTGTTTTTT. Translating gives CASSRGDRGFNTGELFF.

The V call is TRBV11-3, the J call TRBJ2-3, with D maybe TRBD1 (6 bases). The ends were cut back, 4 bases at V and 2 bases at J, with 16 bases in the middle. The germline CDR1 and CDR2 sequences are SGHNT and YENEEA. This CDR3 comprises 16 residues. In DNA form, the CDR3 reads TGTGCCAGCAGCTCGGGGTTGAGGGGACACACAGATACGCAGTATTTT. Its protein is CASSSGLRGHTDTQYF.

The CDR3 DNA reads as TGTGCCAGCAGTTTGCCCGGGAACGAGCAGTACTTC. It codes for CASSLPGNEQYF. This rearrangement joins TRBV28 to TRBJ2-7, with D possibly TRBD2 on 5 matching bases. Trimming removed 3 bases from V and 5 bases from J, with 8 bases in between. This CDR3 is 12 amino acids long. In germline, CDR1 is MDHEN, CDR2 SYDVKM.

V and J are TRBV2 and TRBJ2-1; D may be TRBD2 (5 bases). This CDR3 contains 14 residues. Germline CDR1 reads SNHLY; CDR2 reads FYNNEI. V lost 7 bases and J lost 10, with 20 bases in between. The chain's CDR3 is CASMSYRGSEEQFF. CDR3 DNA sequence: TGTGCCAGCATGTCCTACCGGGGATCTGAAGAGCAGTTCTTC.

J is TRBJ1-4 and V is TRBV4-1; TRBD1 is a possible D gene (5 bases). Trimming stripped 8 bases from V and 8 bases from J, with 15 bases between. CDR1 and CDR2 from the germline V gene are MGHRA and YSYEKL. This CDR3 comprises 13 residues. For the CDR3, the DNA is TGCGCCAGCGGAGGTGGGGCTGTGGAAAAACTGTTTTTT. This encodes CASGGGAVEKLFF.

The chain has TRBV6-6 and TRBJ1-3; D gene uncertain. CDR1 is MNHNY, CDR2 SVGAGI, per germline (reference sequence). Between the trimmed V and J ends, which lost 5 bases and 5 bases, there was a span of 10 bases. CDR3 length equals 13 residues. In DNA, the CDR3 is TGTGCCAGCAGTGAGGTATCGCGAAACACCATATATTTT. This sequence encodes CASSEVSRNTIYF.

V is TRBV28 and J is TRBJ2-2; maybe TRBD1 (6 bases). Germline loops: CDR1 MDHEN, CDR2 SYDVKM. With 5 bases removed from V and 2 bases from J, the gap between germline ends came to 15 bases. The CDR3 runs to 16 residues. CDR3 amino acids: CASSRPDSGNTGELFF. CDR3 nucleotide sequence: TGTGCCAGCAGTAGACCGGACAGCGGAAACACCGGGGAGCTGTTTTTT.

This clone was found once. This chain uses TRBV5-1 with TRBJ2-7; 7 bases are a match to TRBD2. V lost 0 bases to trimming and J lost 0 bases; unmatched junction nucleotides: 9. Germline V CDR1 and CDR2: SGHRS, YFSETQ. This CDR3 contains 17 residues. CDR3 region: CASSLAIGGINSYEQYF. CDR3 coding DNA: TGCGCCAGCAGCTTGGCCATCGGGGGGATCAACTCCTACGAGCAGTACTTC.

This clone appeared a few times. In DNA form, the CDR3 reads TGTGCCAGCAGTAGTCCCCTTACGGGCGAGCAGTACTTC. Translating gives CASSSPLTGEQYF. V gene TRBV6-5 combines with J gene TRBJ2-7; D is undetermined. The germline V and J ends were trimmed by 5 bases and 6 bases, with 14 bases remaining between them. Germline CDR1 MNHEY, CDR2 SVGAGI. The CDR3 is made up of 13 amino acids.

This chain uses TRBV29-1 with TRBJ2-2, with TRBD1 as a possible D gene (5 bases). Germline-derived CDR1 and CDR2 are SQVTM and ANQGSEA. The length of the CDR3 is 13 residues. V was pared by 6 bases and J by 3 bases, with 11 bases between. CDR3 in DNA: TGCAGCGTGATCGACAGATACACCGGGGAGCTGTTTTTT. Its protein is CSVIDRYTGELFF.

The CDR3 bases are TGTGCCAGCAGTACAACAGGGCACTACGAGCAGTACTTC. It encodes CASSTTGHYEQYF. The rearrangement uses TRBV25-1 and TRBJ2-7; a weak D match, TRBD1 (6 bases). There are 13 residues in the CDR3. V was trimmed by 5 bases and J by 3 bases, leaving 11 bases between them. The V gene's germline CDR1 is MGHDK and CDR2 SYGVNS.

This clone was detected a few times. The chain uses TRBV7-7 and TRBJ2-5; D possibly corresponds to TRBD1 (7 bases). The CDR3 extends over 13 amino acids. V was clipped by 5 bases and J by 5 bases, with 12 bases between them. Per the germline V gene, CDR1 is SSHAT and CDR2 is FNYEAQ (reference sequence). The CDR3 bases are TGTGCCAGCAGCGCGGGACAGTGGGAGACCCAGTACTTC. This sequence encodes CASSAGQWETQYF. The variable domain in full, with the rest retrieved from reference TRBV7-7 and TRBJ2-5, is GAGVSQSPRYKVTKRGQDVTLRCDPISSHATLYWYQQALGQGPEFLTYFNYEAQPDKSGLPSDRFSAERPEGSISTLTIQRTEQRDSAMYRCASSAGQWETQYFGPGTRLLVL.

The chain uses TRBV10-2 and TRBJ1-5; D unresolved. The V end was cut by 5 bases, the J end by 0 bases, with 5 bases between. Germline lookup yields CDR1 WSHSY and CDR2 SAAADI. The CDR3 is made up of 13 amino acids. As DNA, the CDR3 is TGCGCCAGCAGTTCGGGTAGCAATCAGCCCCAGCATTTT. Protein product: CASSSGSNQPQHF.

This rearrangement joins TRBV9 to TRBJ2-5; weak D call: TRBD1 (6 bases). Per germline, CDR1 SGDLS and CDR2 YYNGEE. Trimming pared 3 bases from V and 5 bases from J, leaving 23 bases between. This CDR3 spans 17 amino acids. CDR3 residues: CASSGGTLGLVWETQYF. CDR3 nucleotide sequence: TGTGCCAGCAGCGGAGGGACACTCGGGTTGGTCTGGGAGACCCAGTACTTC.

This chain uses TRBV13 with TRBJ1-1; D ambiguous. V lost 0 bases and J 0 bases, leaving 5 bases between the germline ends. The CDR3 contains 14 residues. Germline V lookup: CDR1 PRHDT, CDR2 FYEKMQ (reference sequence). The chain's CDR3 is CASSLGRVNTEAFF. The DNA for the CDR3 is TGTGCCAGCAGCTTAGGGAGGGTGAACACTGAAGCTTTCTTT.

This clone was seen a handful of times. V usage is TRBV7-7 and J usage is TRBJ2-3, with 9 positions matching TRBD2. The CDR3 loop spans 15 amino acids. V shed 5 bases, J shed 5 bases, and the junction held 8 bases outside the gene matches. Germline CDR1 reads SSHAT; CDR2 reads FNYEAQ (reference sequence). This chain's CDR3 is CASSVSGRSVDTQYF. CDR3 nucleotide sequence: TGTGCCAGCAGCGTAAGCGGGAGGTCGGTAGATACGCAGTATTTT.

The chain links TRBV2 to TRBJ2-1; the match to TRBD2 covers 11 bases. CDR3 length: 12 residues. Per germline, CDR1 SNHLY and CDR2 FYNNEI. The V gene end was trimmed by 6 bases and the J gene end by 16 bases; junction bases not matched to a gene: 8. CDR3 DNA sequence: TGTGCCAGCAGAACAACTAGCGGGAGTTTATTCTTC. Its translation is CASRTTSGSLFF.

This chain joins TRBV13 and TRBJ2-5; no definite D call. CDR3 length: 12 residues. CDR1 is PRHDT, CDR2 FYEKMQ, per germline (reference sequence). Trimming left V 5 bases short and J 5 bases short, with 9 bases between. The CDR3 reads CASSHSAETQYF. The CDR3 nucleotides are TGTGCCAGCAGCCATAGTGCGGAGACCCAGTACTTC.

V usage is TRBV30 and J usage is TRBJ1-2, with 9 bases aligning to TRBD1. This CDR3 spans 16 amino acids. Germline V CDR1 and CDR2: GTSNPN, SVGIG (reference sequence). V was pared by 1 base and J by 4 bases, with 10 bases of the junction left unmatched. The CDR3 here is CAWSGGDRALGYGYTF. The CDR3 DNA reads TGTGCCTGGAGTGGTGGGGACAGGGCATTAGGCTATGGCTACACCTTC.